One sample yielded the 20 T cell receptor beta chains listed below, sequenced in a study of blood T cells in healthy people across ages. Then a second PCR, running roughly 7 to 11 cycles, was carried out with a sample-barcoded 5' primer and a J-beta primer mix. TCRdb processed the 5' RACE reads anew with MiXCR; each CDR3 protein has one entry. This table holds roughly 800,000 distinct CDR3 sequences, about 37% found once. Material for sequencing was blood. All receptors come from a man aged 18 to 30 in good health.

The sample holds many counts of this clonotype. The chain employs TRBV11-1 and TRBJ2-1, with unresolved D. V dropped 2 bases and J dropped 5 bases, with 7 bases sitting between them. The CDR3 is made up of 13 amino acids. Germline V gene data show CDR1 as SGHAT and CDR2 as FQDESV (reference sequence). This CDR3 reads CASSLSRDNEQFF. The CDR3 DNA is TGTGCCAGCAGCTTATCTAGGGACAATGAGCAGTTCTTC.

The V and J genes are TRBV29-1 and TRBJ2-6; D is uncertain. The CDR3 runs 17 residues. Trimming shortened V by 7 bases and J by 0 bases, and 19 bases separated the two germline ends. Germline lookup yields CDR1 SQVTM and CDR2 ANQGSEA. The CDR3 DNA follows: TGCAGCGCCGAACTCCCGGACGGAACCTCTGGGGCCAACGTCCTGACTTTC. Protein sequence: CSAELPDGTSGANVLTF.

In its sample, this clonotype was seen many times. The V gene is TRBV14, the J gene TRBJ1-5; 9 bases agree with TRBD1. The CDR3 runs 15 residues. Germline values: CDR1 SGHDN, CDR2 FVKESK. V shed 4 bases, J shed 2 bases, and the junction held 3 bases outside the gene matches. CDR3 DNA: TGTGCCAGCAGCCTCACAGGGGGCCGCAATCAGCCCCAGCATTTT. It is translated as CASSLTGGRNQPQHF.

This clonotype has more than one count but fewer than ten. The chain has TRBV7-9 and TRBJ1-6; possible D gene TRBD1, 5 bases. The ends were cut back, 7 bases at V and 6 bases at J, with 16 bases in the middle. Per the germline V gene, CDR1 is SEHNR and CDR2 is FQNEAQ (reference sequence). The CDR3 runs 15 residues. The CDR3 DNA reads as TGTGCCAGCACCCATGGGGGGTCTCCTAATTCACCCCTCCACTTT. Its translation: CASTHGGSPNSPLHF.

The chain couples TRBV6-1 to TRBJ2-4, with D possibly TRBD2 on 5 matching bases. The DNA end is a closer match to TRBJ2-7, so the J assignment may be wrong. CDR3 size: 15 residues. Germline CDR1 is MNHNS and CDR2 is SASEGT. DNA for the CDR3: TGTGCCAGCAGTGAATCGGAGGCGGCCACCTACGAGCAGTACTTC. This gives the protein CASSESEAATYEQYF.

The rearrangement links TRBV5-6 to TRBJ1-2; TRBD1 matches 9 bases. Germline V gene data show CDR1 as SGHDT and CDR2 as YYEEEE. The CDR3 contains 15 residues. Trimming cost V 3 bases and J 6 bases; bases outside gene matches: 9. This chain's CDR3 is CASSSIRRDRDGYTF. CDR3 DNA: TGTGCCAGCAGCTCGATCCGCCGGGACAGGGATGGCTACACCTTC.

This clonotype has just a few counts. This sequence joins TRBV20-1 and TRBJ2-1; TRBD2 matches at 8 bases. Looked up from germline, CDR1 is DFQATT and CDR2 is SNEGSKA (reference sequence). The V segment lost 5 bases and the J segment 0 bases; nucleotides outside the gene matches: 15. This CDR3 contains 18 residues. The CDR3 bases are TGCAGTGCTGCAGGGACTAGTCGAACCCCGAGCTCCTACAATGAGCAGTTCTTC. Translating gives CSAAGTSRTPSSYNEQFF.

The chain joins TRBV5-1 to TRBJ2-5; 7 nucleotides agree with TRBD2. V dropped 4 bases and J dropped 11; count of bases not matched to a gene: 14. Per germline, CDR1 SGHRS and CDR2 YFSETQ. The CDR3 consists of 14 residues. This CDR3 reads CASSMSGVNNEQYF. The CDR3 DNA follows: TGCGCCAGCAGCATGAGCGGGGTCAACAATGAGCAGTACTTC. Filled out from reference TRBV5-1 and TRBJ2-5, the complete variable domain reads KAGVTQTPRYLIKTRGQQVTLSCSPISGHRSVSWYQQTPGQGLQFLFEYFSETQRNKGNFPGRFSGRQFSNSRSEMNVSTLELGDSALYLCASSMSGVNNEQYFGPGTRLLVL.

The table lists this clonotype with many counts. The rearrangement joins TRBV7-2 to TRBJ2-7, with D maybe TRBD2 (5 bases). Germline V gives CDR1 SGHTA, CDR2 FQGNSA. The CDR3 is 16 residues long. V was cut by 5 bases and J by 3 bases, with 20 bases left in between. CDR3 loop: CASSLLGGSEGYEQYF. The CDR3 region has the DNA TGTGCCAGCAGCCTCTTAGGCGGGTCTGAAGGCTACGAGCAGTACTTC.

This clonotype was found many times. This chain joins TRBV2 and TRBJ2-5; 10 bases fit TRBD2. Germline CDR1 and CDR2: SNHLY and FYNNEI. The CDR3 is made up of 15 amino acids. Trimming removed 6 bases from V and 2 bases from J; junction bases left unmatched: 6. CDR3 sequence (DNA): TGTGCCAGCAGGTTAACTAGCGGGGAACAAGAGACCCAGTACTTC. Residues: CASRLTSGEQETQYF.

In DNA, the CDR3 is TGTGCCAGCAGCTCCCTCGGTGGACCTAGCACAGATACGCAGTATTTT. Amino acids: CASSSLGGPSTDTQYF. The rearrangement uses TRBV11-2 and TRBJ2-3, with D hard to call. The CDR3 is 16 residues long. In germline, CDR1 is SGHAT, CDR2 FQNNGV. The ends were cut back, 4 bases at V and 0 bases at J, with 14 bases in the middle.

This clonotype turned up a few times. The chain joins TRBV12-3 or TRBV12-4 to TRBJ1-5; TRBD1 matches 9 bases. V shed 4 bases, J shed 7 bases, and the junction held 8 bases outside the gene matches. The CDR3 is made up of 15 amino acids. DNA of the CDR3: TGTGCCAGCAGTTCTTCAACAGGGGGCAGACAGCCCCAGCATTTT. It codes for CASSSSTGGRQPQHF.

CDR3 sequence (DNA): TGTGCCAGCAGTGATAGGGCCTACTATGGCTACACCTTC. It codes for CASSDRAYYGYTF. The chain links TRBV25-1 to TRBJ1-2; D is undetermined. Germline assignment: CDR1 MGHDK and CDR2 SYGVNS. The CDR3 is made up of 13 amino acids. Between the trimmed V and J ends, which lost 3 bases and 3 bases, there was a span of 8 bases.

The rearrangement uses TRBV7-2 and TRBJ1-3; TRBD1 matches 7 bases. Germline loops: CDR1 SGHTA, CDR2 FQGNSA. V shed 5 bases and J 2 bases; nucleotides not matched to a gene: 6. This CDR3 has 15 amino acids. CDR3 amino acids: CASSRDRVAGNTIYF. The CDR3 DNA reads TGTGCCAGCAGCAGAGACAGGGTGGCTGGAAACACCATATATTTT.

The V call is TRBV6-6, the J call TRBJ1-1, with 9 bases matching TRBD1. The CDR3 loop spans 15 amino acids. Germline V gene data show CDR1 as MNHNY and CDR2 as SVGAGI (reference sequence). The trim removed 7 bases at V and 2 bases at J, leaving 8 bases unmatched. The CDR3 DNA sequence: TGTGCCAGCACTCAAGGGACAGGGCGAAACACTGAAGCTTTCTTT. Encoded protein: CASTQGTGRNTEAFF.

Ten or more counts support this clonotype. This sequence joins TRBV5-1 and TRBJ2-7, with a possible D match to TRBD2 (5 bases). CDR3 length: 14 amino acids. Trimming took off 1 base at V and 2 bases at J, with 10 bases between the two ends. The germline V gene encodes CDR1 SGHRS and CDR2 YFSETQ. The CDR3 DNA follows: TGCGCCAGCAGCTTGAATACCGGGACCTACGAGCAGTACTTC. It specifies CASSLNTGTYEQYF.

The chain combines TRBV12-3 or TRBV12-4 with TRBJ1-6; D call uncertain. This CDR3 comprises 12 residues. The V end lost 1 base, the J end lost 11 bases, and 6 bases lay between the germline ends. DNA of the CDR3: TGTGCCAGCAGTTTAGATCCTCCACCCCTCCACTTT. It yields the protein CASSLDPPPLHF.

This clonotype was seen a handful of times. This rearrangement joins TRBV20-1 to TRBJ1-2; unclear D gene. CDR1 and CDR2 (germline): DFQATT, SNEGSKA (reference sequence). The V and J ends lost 6 bases and 4 bases respectively, with 12 bases between them. This CDR3 region has 12 residues. CDR3 nucleotide sequence: TGCAGTGCGACCGGGTTGTTCTATGGCTACACCTTC. It translates to CSATGLFYGYTF.

This clonotype occurred once. The chain recombines TRBV5-5 with TRBJ1-4; the D gene is possibly TRBD1 (6 bases). Germline loops: CDR1 SGHKS, CDR2 YYEKEE (reference sequence). V was shortened by 0 bases and J by 1 base, with 7 bases between the two germline ends. The CDR3 is 15 amino acids. Here the CDR3 reads CASSLEGVTNEKLFF. In DNA form, the CDR3 reads TGTGCCAGCAGCTTGGAGGGGGTAACTAATGAAAAACTGTTTTTT.

Details on this clonotype: One base away lies a much larger clone, so this may be a sequencing read error. The chain is built from TRBV29-1 and TRBJ2-1; D possibly uses TRBD1 or TRBD2 (5 bases each). The end of the DNA is better explained by TRBJ2-7, so the J call may be wrong. Germline V CDR1 and CDR2: SQVTM, ANQGSEA. CDR3 length equals 16 residues. CDR3 sequence: CSVEGQWGSSYNEQYF. CDR3 DNA: TGCAGCGTTGAAGGTCAGTGGGGGAGCTCCTACAATGAGCAGTACTTC.